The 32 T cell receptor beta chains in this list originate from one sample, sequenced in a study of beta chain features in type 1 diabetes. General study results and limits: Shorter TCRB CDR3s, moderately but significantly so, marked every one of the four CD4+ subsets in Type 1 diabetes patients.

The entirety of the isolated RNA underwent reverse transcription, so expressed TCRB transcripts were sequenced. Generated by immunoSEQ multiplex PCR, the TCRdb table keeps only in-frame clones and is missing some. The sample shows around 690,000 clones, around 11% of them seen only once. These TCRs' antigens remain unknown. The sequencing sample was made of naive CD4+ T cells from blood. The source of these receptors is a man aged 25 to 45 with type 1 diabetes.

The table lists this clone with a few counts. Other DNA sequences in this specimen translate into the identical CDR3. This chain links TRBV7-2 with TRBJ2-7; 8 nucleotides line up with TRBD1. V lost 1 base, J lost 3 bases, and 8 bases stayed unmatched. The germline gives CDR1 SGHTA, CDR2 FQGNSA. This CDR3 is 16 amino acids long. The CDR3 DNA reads TGTGCCAGCAGCTTAGTTCCTGGACAGGGCAACTACGAGCAGTACTTC. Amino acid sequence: CASSLVPGQGNYEQYF.

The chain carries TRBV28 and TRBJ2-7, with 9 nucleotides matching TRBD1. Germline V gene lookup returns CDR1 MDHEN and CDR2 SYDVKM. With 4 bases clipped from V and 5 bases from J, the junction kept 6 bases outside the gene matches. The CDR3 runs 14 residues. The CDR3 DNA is TGTGCCAGCAGTTCTCACAGGGGGCTCAACGAGCAGTACTTC. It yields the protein CASSSHRGLNEQYF. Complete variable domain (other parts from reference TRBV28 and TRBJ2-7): DVKVTQSSRYLVKRTGEKVFLECVQDMDHENMFWYRQDPGLGLRLIYFSYDVKMKEKGDIPEGYSVSREKKERFSLILESASTNQTSMYLCASSSHRGLNEQYFGPGTRLTVT.

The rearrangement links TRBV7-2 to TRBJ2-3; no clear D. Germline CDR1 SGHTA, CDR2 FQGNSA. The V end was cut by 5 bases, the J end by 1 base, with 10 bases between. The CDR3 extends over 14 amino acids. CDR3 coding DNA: TGTGCCAGCAGCCCACACCGGGGCACAGATACGCAGTATTTT. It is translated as CASSPHRGTDTQYF.

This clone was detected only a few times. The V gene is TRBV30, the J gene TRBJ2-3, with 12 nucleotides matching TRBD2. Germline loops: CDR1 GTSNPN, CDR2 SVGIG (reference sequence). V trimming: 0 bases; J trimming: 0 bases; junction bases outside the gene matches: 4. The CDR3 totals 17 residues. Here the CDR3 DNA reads TGTGCCTGGAGTGTAAGGGGGACTAGCGGGAGCACAGATACGCAGTATTTT. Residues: CAWSVRGTSGSTDTQYF.

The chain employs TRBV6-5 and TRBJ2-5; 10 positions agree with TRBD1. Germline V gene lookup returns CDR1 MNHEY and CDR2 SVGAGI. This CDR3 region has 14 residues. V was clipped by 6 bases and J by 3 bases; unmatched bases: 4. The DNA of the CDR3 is TGTGCCAGCAGACCGGGACAGGGGAAAGAGACCCAGTACTTC. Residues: CASRPGQGKETQYF.

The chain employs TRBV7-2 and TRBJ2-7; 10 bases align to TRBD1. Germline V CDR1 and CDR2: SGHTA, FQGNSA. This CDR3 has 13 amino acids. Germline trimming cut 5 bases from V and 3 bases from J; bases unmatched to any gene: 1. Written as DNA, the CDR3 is TGTGCCAGCAGCCGGGACAGGGGCTACGAGCAGTACTTC. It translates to CASSRDRGYEQYF.

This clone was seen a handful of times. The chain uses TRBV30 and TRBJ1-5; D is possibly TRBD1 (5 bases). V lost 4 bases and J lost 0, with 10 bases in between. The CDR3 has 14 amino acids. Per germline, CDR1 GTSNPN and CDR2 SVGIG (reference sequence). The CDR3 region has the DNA TGTGCCTGGACCCCAGGGTATAGCAATCAGCCCCAGCATTTT. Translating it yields CAWTPGYSNQPQHF.

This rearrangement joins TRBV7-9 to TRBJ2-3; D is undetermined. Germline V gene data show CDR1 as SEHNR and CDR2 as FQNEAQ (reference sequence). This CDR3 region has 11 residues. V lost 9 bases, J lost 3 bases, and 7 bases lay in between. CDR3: CARAATDTQYF. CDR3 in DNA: TGTGCCAGGGCTGCTACAGATACGCAGTATTTT.

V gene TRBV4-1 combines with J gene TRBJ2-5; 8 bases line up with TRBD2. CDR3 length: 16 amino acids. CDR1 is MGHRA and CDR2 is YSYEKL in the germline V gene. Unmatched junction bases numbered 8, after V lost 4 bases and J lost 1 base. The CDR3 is CASSRRAGALQETQYF. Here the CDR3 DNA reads TGCGCCAGCAGCCGACGAGCGGGGGCCCTCCAAGAGACCCAGTACTTC.

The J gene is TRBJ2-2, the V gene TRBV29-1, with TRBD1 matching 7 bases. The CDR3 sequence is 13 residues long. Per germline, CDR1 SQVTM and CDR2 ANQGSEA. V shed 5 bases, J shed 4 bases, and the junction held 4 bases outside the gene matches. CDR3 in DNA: TGCAGCGTTCGTAACAGGGGCACCGGGGAGCTGTTTTTT. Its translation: CSVRNRGTGELFF.

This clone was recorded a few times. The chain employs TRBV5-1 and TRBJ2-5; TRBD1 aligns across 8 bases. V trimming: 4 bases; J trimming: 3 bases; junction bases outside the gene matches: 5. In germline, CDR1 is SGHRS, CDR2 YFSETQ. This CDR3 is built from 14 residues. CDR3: CASSPDREEETQYF. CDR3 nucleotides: TGCGCCAGCAGCCCGGACAGGGAGGAAGAGACCCAGTACTTC. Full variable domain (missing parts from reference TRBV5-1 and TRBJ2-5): KAGVTQTPRYLIKTRGQQVTLSCSPISGHRSVSWYQQTPGQGLQFLFEYFSETQRNKGNFPGRFSGRQFSNSRSEMNVSTLELGDSALYLCASSPDREEETQYFGPGTRLLVL.

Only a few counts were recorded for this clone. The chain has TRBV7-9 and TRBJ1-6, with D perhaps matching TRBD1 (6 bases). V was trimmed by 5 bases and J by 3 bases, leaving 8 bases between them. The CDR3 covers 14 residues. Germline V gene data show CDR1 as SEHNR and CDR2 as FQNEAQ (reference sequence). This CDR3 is CASSRTDYNSPLHF. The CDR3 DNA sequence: TGTGCCAGCAGCAGGACAGACTATAATTCACCCCTCCACTTT.

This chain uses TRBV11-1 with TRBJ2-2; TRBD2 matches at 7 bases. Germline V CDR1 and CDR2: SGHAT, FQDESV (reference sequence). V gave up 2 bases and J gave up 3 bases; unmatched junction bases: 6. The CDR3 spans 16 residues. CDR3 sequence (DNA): TGTGCCAGCAGCTTATTGCGGGGGATGGACACCGGGGAGCTGTTTTTT. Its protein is CASSLLRGMDTGELFF.

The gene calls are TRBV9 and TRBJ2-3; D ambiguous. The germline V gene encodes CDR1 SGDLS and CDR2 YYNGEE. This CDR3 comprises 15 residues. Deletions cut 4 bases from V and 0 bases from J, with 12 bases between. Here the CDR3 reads CASSPLGGSTDTQYF. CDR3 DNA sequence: TGTGCCAGCAGCCCCCTAGGCGGCAGCACAGATACGCAGTATTTT.

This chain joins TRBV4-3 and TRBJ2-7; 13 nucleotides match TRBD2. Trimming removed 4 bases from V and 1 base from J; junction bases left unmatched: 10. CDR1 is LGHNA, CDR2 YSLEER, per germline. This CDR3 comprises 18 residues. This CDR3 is CASSRLLGLAGTSYEQYF. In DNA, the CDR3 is TGCGCCAGCAGCCGCCTTTTGGGACTAGCGGGGACATCCTACGAGCAGTACTTC.

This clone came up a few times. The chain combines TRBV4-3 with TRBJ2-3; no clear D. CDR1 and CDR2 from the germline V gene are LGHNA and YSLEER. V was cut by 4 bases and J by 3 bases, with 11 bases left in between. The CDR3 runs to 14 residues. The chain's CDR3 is CASSPRSETDTQYF. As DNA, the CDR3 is TGCGCCAGCAGCCCTCGCTCCGAAACAGATACGCAGTATTTT.

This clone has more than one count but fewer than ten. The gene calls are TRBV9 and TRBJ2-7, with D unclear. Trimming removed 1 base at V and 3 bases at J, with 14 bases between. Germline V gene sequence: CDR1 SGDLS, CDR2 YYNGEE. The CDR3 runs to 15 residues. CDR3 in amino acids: CASSVRPDTHYEQYF. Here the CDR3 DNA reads TGTGCCAGCAGCGTAAGACCAGACACCCACTACGAGCAGTACTTC.

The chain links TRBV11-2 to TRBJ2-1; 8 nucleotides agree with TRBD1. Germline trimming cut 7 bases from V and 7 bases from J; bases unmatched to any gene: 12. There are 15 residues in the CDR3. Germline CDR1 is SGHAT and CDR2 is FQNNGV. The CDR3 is CASTTRGRGLNEQFF. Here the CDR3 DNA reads TGTGCCAGCACTACCCGGGGCAGGGGGCTGAATGAGCAGTTCTTC.

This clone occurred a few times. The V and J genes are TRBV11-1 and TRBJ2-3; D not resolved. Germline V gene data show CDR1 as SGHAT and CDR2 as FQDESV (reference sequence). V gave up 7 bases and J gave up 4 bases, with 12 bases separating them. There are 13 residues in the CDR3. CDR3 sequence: CASTTRFADTQYF. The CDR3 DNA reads TGTGCCAGCACCACACGGTTTGCAGATACGCAGTATTTT. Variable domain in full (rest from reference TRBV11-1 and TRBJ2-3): EAEVAQSPRYKITEKSQAVAFWCDPISGHATLYWYRQILGQGPELLVQFQDESVVDDSQLPKDRFSAERLKGVDSTLKIQPAELGDSAMYLCASTTRFADTQYFGPGTRLTVL.

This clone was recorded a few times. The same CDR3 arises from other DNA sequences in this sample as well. The CDR3 DNA is TGTGCCAGCAGCCTGGGACAGCAAGAGACCCAGTACTTC. It translates to CASSLGQQETQYF. The V call is TRBV11-2, the J call TRBJ2-5; 7 bases align to TRBD1. Per the germline V gene, CDR1 is SGHAT and CDR2 is FQNNGV. CDR3 size: 13 residues. Trimming took 5 bases from V and 2 from J; bases not matched to a gene: 2.

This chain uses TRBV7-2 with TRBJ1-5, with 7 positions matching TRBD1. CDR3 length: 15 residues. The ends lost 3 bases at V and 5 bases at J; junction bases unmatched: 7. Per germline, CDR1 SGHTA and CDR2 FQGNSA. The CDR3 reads CASSLERGHYQPQHF. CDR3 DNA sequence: TGTGCCAGCAGCTTGGAAAGGGGGCATTATCAGCCCCAGCATTTT.

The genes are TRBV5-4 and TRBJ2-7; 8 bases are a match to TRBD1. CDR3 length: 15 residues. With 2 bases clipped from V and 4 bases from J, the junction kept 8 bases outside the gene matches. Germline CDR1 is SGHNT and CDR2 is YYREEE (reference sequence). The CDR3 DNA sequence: TGTGCCAGCAGCTTTTCTCGGACAGGGCCTTACGAGCAGTACTTC. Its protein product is CASSFSRTGPYEQYF.

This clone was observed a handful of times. The CDR3 DNA follows: TGTGCCAGCAGTGAACGGTCCCAGGGCTTTGGCTATGGCTACACCTTC. Translation gives CASSERSQGFGYGYTF. The chain has TRBV2 and TRBJ1-2, with D maybe TRBD1 (5 bases). Germline V gene lookup returns CDR1 SNHLY and CDR2 FYNNEI. The V gene lost 2 bases and the J gene lost 4 bases, with 17 bases spanning the gap. This CDR3 contains 16 residues.

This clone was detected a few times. The CDR3 is CASIRAGTSTDTQYF. The CDR3 DNA follows: TGTGCCAGCATAAGGGCCGGGACCAGCACAGATACGCAGTATTTT. The rearrangement links TRBV7-9 to TRBJ2-3, with D possibly being TRBD1 or TRBD2 (5 bases each). The CDR3 has 15 amino acids. V gave up 7 bases and J gave up 0 bases, with 14 bases separating them. Germline assignment: CDR1 SEHNR and CDR2 FQNEAQ (reference sequence).

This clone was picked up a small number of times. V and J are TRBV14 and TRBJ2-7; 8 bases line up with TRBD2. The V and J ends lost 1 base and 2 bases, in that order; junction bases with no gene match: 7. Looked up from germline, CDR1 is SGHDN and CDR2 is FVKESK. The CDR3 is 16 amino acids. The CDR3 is CASSQVDQRGTYEQYF. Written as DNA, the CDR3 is TGTGCCAGCAGCCAAGTTGATCAGCGGGGGACCTACGAGCAGTACTTC.

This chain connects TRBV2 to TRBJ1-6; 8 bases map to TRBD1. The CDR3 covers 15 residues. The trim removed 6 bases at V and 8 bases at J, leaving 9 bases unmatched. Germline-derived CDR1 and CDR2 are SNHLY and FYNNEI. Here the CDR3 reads CASSPQGAVDSPLHF. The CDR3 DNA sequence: TGTGCCAGCAGCCCTCAGGGGGCGGTTGATTCACCCCTCCACTTT.

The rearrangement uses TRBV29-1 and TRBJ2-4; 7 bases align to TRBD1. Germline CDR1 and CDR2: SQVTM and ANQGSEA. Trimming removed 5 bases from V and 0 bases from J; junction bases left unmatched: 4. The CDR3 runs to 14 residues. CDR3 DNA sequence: TGCAGCGTTAGGGGACAGCTAGCCAAAAACATTCAGTACTTC. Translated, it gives CSVRGQLAKNIQYF.

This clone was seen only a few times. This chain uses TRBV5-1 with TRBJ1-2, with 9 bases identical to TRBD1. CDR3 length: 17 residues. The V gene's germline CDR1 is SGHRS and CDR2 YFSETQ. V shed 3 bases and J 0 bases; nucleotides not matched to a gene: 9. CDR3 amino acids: CASSSGQGTLANYGYTF. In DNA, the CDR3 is TGCGCCAGCAGCTCGGGACAGGGTACCTTAGCTAACTATGGCTACACCTTC.

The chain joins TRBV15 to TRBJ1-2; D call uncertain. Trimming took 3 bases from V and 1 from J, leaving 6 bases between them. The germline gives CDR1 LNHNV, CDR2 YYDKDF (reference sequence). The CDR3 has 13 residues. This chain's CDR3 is CATSREYNYGYTF. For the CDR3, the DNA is TGTGCCACCAGCAGGGAATATAACTATGGCTACACCTTC.

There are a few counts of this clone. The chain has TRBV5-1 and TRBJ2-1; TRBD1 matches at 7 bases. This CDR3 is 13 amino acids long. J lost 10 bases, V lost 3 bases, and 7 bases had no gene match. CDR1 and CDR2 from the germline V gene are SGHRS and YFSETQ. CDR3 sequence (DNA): TGCGCCAGCAGCTCTTCACAGGGGAACGAGCAGTTCTTC. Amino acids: CASSSSQGNEQFF. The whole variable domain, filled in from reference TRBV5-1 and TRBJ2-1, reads KAGVTQTPRYLIKTRGQQVTLSCSPISGHRSVSWYQQTPGQGLQFLFEYFSETQRNKGNFPGRFSGRQFSNSRSEMNVSTLELGDSALYLCASSSSQGNEQFFGPGTRLTVL.

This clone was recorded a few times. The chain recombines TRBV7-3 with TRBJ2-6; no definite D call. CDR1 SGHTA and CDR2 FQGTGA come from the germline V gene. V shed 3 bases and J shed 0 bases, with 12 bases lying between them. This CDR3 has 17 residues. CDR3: CASSLRGDSSGANVLTF. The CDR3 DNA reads TGTGCCAGCAGCTTGAGAGGAGATAGCTCTGGGGCCAACGTCCTGACTTTC. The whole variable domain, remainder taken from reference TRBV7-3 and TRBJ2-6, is GAGVSQTPSNKVTEKGKYVELRCDPISGHTALYWYRQSLGQGPEFLIYFQGTGAADDSGLPNDRFFAVRPEGSVSTLKIQRTERGDSAVYLCASSLRGDSSGANVLTFGAGSRLTVL.

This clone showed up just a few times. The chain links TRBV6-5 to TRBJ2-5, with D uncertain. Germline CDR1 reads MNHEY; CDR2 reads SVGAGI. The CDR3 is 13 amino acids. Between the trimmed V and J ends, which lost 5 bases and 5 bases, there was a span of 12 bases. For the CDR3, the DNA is TGTGCCAGCAGTGACCGGATAGGGGAGACCCAGTACTTC. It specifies CASSDRIGETQYF.